Listed below are T cell receptor beta chains from one sample, sequenced in a study of blood T cells in healthy people across ages. TCRdb ran MiXCR on the 5' RACE reads and lists one entry per CDR3 protein. The sample includes 710,000 or so distinct CDR3 sequences, about 20% of them seen just once. Sequences were obtained from blood. The receptors stem from a man in his sixties or seventies in good health. The CDR3 runs from the conserved cysteine through the conserved F or W. The order of the fields is V gene, clone size, D gene, J gene, CDR3 DNA, CDR3 protein. A D gene is named only where the DNA matches it firmly. The size of a clone is reported for some rows only, either as once, few or many, or as a class for expanded clones.

v_gene: TRBV20-1
abundance: many
d_gene: TRBD2
j_gene: TRBJ2-1
CDR3nt: TGCAGTGCTAGAACAGTGGCGGGGGGCTCCCCTTCCTACAATGAGCAGTTCTTC
CDR3aa: CSARTVAGGSPSYNEQFF

v_gene: TRBV2
abundance: few
d_gene: .
j_gene: TRBJ2-1
CDR3nt: TGTGCCAGCAGGCCGGGACCGCCACAGTTCTTC
CDR3aa: CASRPGPPQFF

v_gene: TRBV10-3
abundance: .
d_gene: TRBD2
j_gene: TRBJ2-4
CDR3nt: TGTGCCATCACGGGAACTAGCGGGAGTATGGGGTTCGCCAAAAACATTCAGTACTTC
CDR3aa: CAITGTSGSMGFAKNIQYF

v_gene: TRBV23-1
abundance: few
d_gene: .
j_gene: TRBJ2-4
CDR3nt: TGCGCCAGCCCGTCTCTTGCCAAAAACATTCAGTACTTC
CDR3aa: CASPSLAKNIQYF

v_gene: TRBV5-1
abundance: few
d_gene: .
j_gene: TRBJ1-4
CDR3nt: TGCGCCAGCACCGCAGGGGCAACTAATGAAAAACTGTTTTTT
CDR3aa: CASTAGATNEKLFF

v_gene: TRBV28
abundance: .
d_gene: .
j_gene: TRBJ2-7
CDR3nt: TGTGCCAGCAAATTAGGGGGTGCCTTTTACGAGCAGTACTTC
CDR3aa: CASKLGGAFYEQYF

v_gene: TRBV12-3/TRBV12-4
abundance: many
d_gene: .
j_gene: TRBJ2-1
CDR3nt: TGTGCCAGCAGTCGGGCGGAGCAGTTCTTC
CDR3aa: CASSRAEQFF

v_gene: TRBV20-1
abundance: many
d_gene: TRBD1
j_gene: TRBJ2-1
CDR3nt: TGCAGTGCTCCTGGACAGGGAGGCAATGAGCAGTTCTTC
CDR3aa: CSAPGQGGNEQFF

v_gene: TRBV4-1
abundance: .
d_gene: TRBD1
j_gene: TRBJ2-7
CDR3nt: TGCGCCAGCAGCCAAGAACAGGGGTTCTACGAGCAGTACTTC
CDR3aa: CASSQEQGFYEQYF

v_gene: TRBV6-5
abundance: .
d_gene: .
j_gene: TRBJ1-1
CDR3nt: TGTGCCAGTTCGAGGGGAAAAACTGAAGCTTTCTTT
CDR3aa: CASSRGKTEAFF

v_gene: TRBV7-9
abundance: few
d_gene: TRBD1
j_gene: TRBJ1-5
CDR3nt: TGTGCCAGCAGCTTAGCGCCAGGGGGAGAGGATACGCAGCATTTT
CDR3aa: CASSLAPGGEDTQHF

v_gene: TRBV9
abundance: few
d_gene: .
j_gene: TRBJ2-3
CDR3nt: TGTGCCAGCAGCGTAGGGACTTTCTCAGATACGCAGTATTTT
CDR3aa: CASSVGTFSDTQYF

v_gene: TRBV5-1
abundance: .
d_gene: .
j_gene: TRBJ1-1
CDR3nt: TGCGCCAGCAGCCGGGGGGCAGGATCCATGAACACTGAAGCTTTCTTT
CDR3aa: CASSRGAGSMNTEAFF

v_gene: TRBV5-1
abundance: few
d_gene: .
j_gene: TRBJ2-7
CDR3nt: TGCGCCAGCAGCTTGTTCGACCCCGGGGCGGGGTACGAGCAGTACTTC
CDR3aa: CASSLFDPGAGYEQYF

v_gene: TRBV28
abundance: .
d_gene: TRBD2
j_gene: TRBJ2-7
CDR3nt: TGTGCCAGCAGCACACTAGCGGGAGTCTACGAGCAGTACTTC
CDR3aa: CASSTLAGVYEQYF

v_gene: TRBV12-3/TRBV12-4
abundance: few
d_gene: .
j_gene: TRBJ1-1
CDR3nt: TGTGCCAGCAGTTTCGGGACACACACTGAAGCTTTCTTT
CDR3aa: CASSFGTHTEAFF

v_gene: TRBV12-3/TRBV12-4
abundance: few
d_gene: TRBD2
j_gene: TRBJ2-5
CDR3nt: TGTGCCAGCACCACCCAGGGACTAGCGGGACAAGAGACCCAGTACTTC
CDR3aa: CASTTQGLAGQETQYF

v_gene: TRBV20-1
abundance: .
d_gene: TRBD1
j_gene: TRBJ1-1
CDR3nt: TGCAGTGCTAGAGAGGGACAGGGGAACACTGAAGCTTTCTTT
CDR3aa: CSAREGQGNTEAFF

v_gene: TRBV5-1
abundance: .
d_gene: .
j_gene: TRBJ2-5
CDR3nt: TGCGCCAGCAGCTTGGCCTTGGGGGGCGCGGATGAGACCCAGTACTTC
CDR3aa: CASSLALGGADETQYF

v_gene: TRBV12-3/TRBV12-4
abundance: few
d_gene: .
j_gene: TRBJ2-1
CDR3nt: TGTGCCAGCAGTGGACTCGGTGAGCAGTTCTTC
CDR3aa: CASSGLGEQFF

v_gene: TRBV7-2
abundance: .
d_gene: .
j_gene: TRBJ2-3
CDR3nt: TGTGCCAGCAGCTTAGTTTCAACGTTTACAGATACGCAGTATTTT
CDR3aa: CASSLVSTFTDTQYF

v_gene: TRBV5-7
abundance: .
d_gene: .
j_gene: TRBJ2-3
CDR3nt: TGTGCCAGCAGCTGGGAGGGGGCCTGCACAGATACGCAGTATTTT
CDR3aa: CASSWEGACTDTQYF

v_gene: TRBV5-1
abundance: .
d_gene: .
j_gene: TRBJ1-3
CDR3nt: TGCGCCAGCAGCTCGGGGGAATCTGGAAACACCATATATTTT
CDR3aa: CASSSGESGNTIYF

v_gene: TRBV2
abundance: .
d_gene: .
j_gene: TRBJ1-6
CDR3nt: TGTGCCAGCAGTGAAGAGAGCGTAGATGTGTCACCCCTCCACTTT
CDR3aa: CASSEESVDVSPLHF

v_gene: TRBV20-1
abundance: .
d_gene: .
j_gene: TRBJ1-5
CDR3nt: TGCAGTGTGGCCGATTTTAACAATCAGCCCCAGCATTTT
CDR3aa: CSVADFNNQPQHF

v_gene: TRBV7-2
abundance: .
d_gene: .
j_gene: TRBJ2-7
CDR3nt: TGTGCCAGCAGGTACGGCGGGGGCCTTTACGAGCAGTACTTC
CDR3aa: CASRYGGGLYEQYF

v_gene: TRBV7-2
abundance: .
d_gene: .
j_gene: TRBJ2-3
CDR3nt: TGTGCCACCAAGAAGACTACAGATACGCAGTATTTT
CDR3aa: CATKKTTDTQYF

v_gene: TRBV7-9
abundance: few
d_gene: .
j_gene: TRBJ1-1
CDR3nt: TGTGCCAGCAGCTTAGCGCAGGGTGTACCTGAAGCTTTCTTT
CDR3aa: CASSLAQGVPEAFF